The clone carrying this T cell receptor beta chain appeared a few times. The sample is drawn from a study of blood T cell repertoires in COVID-19. Study details: Sites in the United States, Italy and Spain provided acute and convalescent COVID-19 samples.

TCRdb keeps only in-frame clones here, not all; method: immunoSEQ multiplex PCR. The sample records 250,000 to 400,000 clones, approximately 87% being singletons. After removal of 5 bases from V and 8 bases from J, the junction contained 9 bases not matched to a gene. Germline V gives CDR1 SGHAT, CDR2 FQNNGV. This CDR3 contains 13 residues. This receptor was identified in a woman aged 30 to 39 who had recovered from COVID-19. Sample: PBMCs or T cells enriched from blood (not recorded which). The chain carries TRBV11-2 and TRBJ2-7; 7 positions agree with TRBD1. CDR3 protein: CASSPPTGYQQYF. DNA for the CDR3: TGTGCCAGCAGCCCACCGACAGGGTACCAGCAGTACTTC.